Presented here are 25 T cell receptor beta chains from one specimen sequenced in a study of shared clonotypes between healthy human individuals. Repertoires were generated with immunoSEQ multiplex PCR, while TCRdb's copy carries only in-frame clones and drops some. Of approximately 810,000 clones in the sample, 90% to 95% were seen once. Naive CD8 cells, CD45RO-negative and positively selected for CCR7, excluded terminally differentiated effector memory CD45RA+ cells. Sequenced input: naive CD8+ T cells sorted from blood. Receptor source: a man younger than 40 in good health.

The count of this clone is one. V usage is TRBV2 and J usage is TRBJ2-2, with D possibly TRBD2 on 6 matching bases. This CDR3 is 13 amino acids long. V lost 9 bases and J 5 bases, leaving 13 bases between the germline ends. The V gene's germline CDR1 is SNHLY and CDR2 FYNNEI. Here the CDR3 reads CASRGGLTGELFF. The CDR3, as DNA: TGTGCCAGTAGAGGAGGGCTTACCGGGGAGCTGTTTTTT.

The gene calls are TRBV13 and TRBJ2-7, with TRBD2 matching 12 bases. Germline-derived CDR1 and CDR2 are PRHDT and FYEKMQ (reference sequence). The CDR3 is 16 amino acids. V was clipped by 3 bases and J by 1 base; unmatched bases: 4. The CDR3 loop reads CASSFTSGRTSYEQYF. DNA for the CDR3: TGTGCCAGCAGCTTCACTAGCGGGAGGACTTCCTACGAGCAGTACTTC.

The chain has TRBV9 and TRBJ2-3; 7 bases are shared with TRBD1. Germline assignment: CDR1 SGDLS and CDR2 YYNGEE. This CDR3 is built from 17 residues. Trimming cost V 3 bases and J 4 bases; bases outside gene matches: 14. The CDR3 sequence is CASSDQIQGSGADTQYF. The CDR3 DNA follows: TGTGCCAGCAGCGACCAAATACAGGGGTCAGGAGCAGATACGCAGTATTTT.

V gene TRBV11-1 combines with J gene TRBJ2-7; D is uncertain. CDR1 and CDR2 (germline): SGHAT, FQDESV (reference sequence). V lost 3 bases and J lost 0, with 18 bases in between. The CDR3 runs 17 residues. The CDR3 DNA follows: TGTGCCAGCAGCTTTCCCACTCCGGTCCTCGCCTCCTACGAGCAGTACTTC. As protein: CASSFPTPVLASYEQYF.

The CDR3 loop is CSVEVLLEGPEQYF. In DNA form, the CDR3 reads TGCAGCGTTGAAGTGTTGCTAGAGGGCCCCGAGCAGTACTTC. The V and J genes are TRBV29-1 and TRBJ2-7; tentative D call: TRBD2 (5 bases). Germline V lookup: CDR1 SQVTM, CDR2 ANQGSEA. CDR3 length: 14 residues. Trimming took off 1 base at V and 6 bases at J, with 16 bases between the two ends.

This chain joins TRBV7-9 and TRBJ1-2; 11 bases are a match to TRBD1. The junction had 5 bases not matched to a gene; V was cut back by 1 base and J by 4 bases. The CDR3 is 16 amino acids. The germline V gene has CDR1 SEHNR and CDR2 FQNEAQ (reference sequence). DNA of the CDR3: TGTGCCAGCAGCTTAGGATGGACAGGGGGCGTCTATGGCTACACCTTC. The encoded protein is CASSLGWTGGVYGYTF. Full variable domain (outside the CDR3, taken from reference TRBV7-9 and TRBJ1-2): DTGVSQNPRHKITKRGQNVTFRCDPISEHNRLYWYRQTLGQGPEFLTYFQNEAQLEKSRLLSDRFSAERPKGSFSTLEIQRTEQGDSAMYLCASSLGWTGGVYGYTFGSGTRLTVV.

A word on this clone: Other DNA sequences in the same sample also yield this CDR3. This chain uses TRBV13 with TRBJ1-4; D not certain. V was pared by 1 base and J by 7 bases, with 4 bases between. CDR1 is PRHDT, CDR2 FYEKMQ, per germline (reference sequence). The CDR3 extends over 12 amino acids. CDR3 nucleotide sequence: TGTGCCAGCAGCTTAGAGGCTGAAAAACTGTTTTTT. Its protein product is CASSLEAEKLFF.

The gene calls are TRBV7-2 and TRBJ2-5; a weak D match, TRBD2 (6 bases). Per the germline V gene, CDR1 is SGHTA and CDR2 is FQGNSA. The CDR3 length is 14 residues. The V gene lost 3 bases and the J gene lost 1 base, with 9 bases spanning the gap. The CDR3 DNA is TGTGCCAGCAGCTTCCGGGGGAGCCAAGAGACCCAGTACTTC. This encodes CASSFRGSQETQYF. Together with reference TRBV7-2 and TRBJ2-5, the CDR3 gives the full variable domain: GAGVSQSPSNKVTEKGKDVELRCDPISGHTALYWYRQSLGQGLEFLIYFQGNSAPDKSGLPSDRFSAERTGGSVSTLTIQRTQQEDSAVYLCASSFRGSQETQYFGPGTRLLVL.

A remark on this clone: Other DNA sequences in this specimen translate into the identical CDR3. The chain links TRBV11-2 to TRBJ2-7, with TRBD2 as a possible D gene (6 bases). Germline V gives CDR1 SGHAT, CDR2 FQNNGV. Trimming took off 2 bases at V and 3 bases at J, with 8 bases between the two ends. CDR3 length equals 13 residues. The CDR3 DNA sequence: TGTGCCAGCAGCTTACCCGGGAGCTACGAGCAGTACTTC. Protein product: CASSLPGSYEQYF.

The J gene is TRBJ2-1, the V gene TRBV14; D is unresolved. CDR3 length: 14 residues. With 3 bases removed from V and 4 bases from J, the gap between germline ends came to 10 bases. Germline CDR1 SGHDN, CDR2 FVKESK. This CDR3 reads CASSQTAKYNEQFF. Here the CDR3 DNA reads TGTGCCAGCAGCCAGACGGCCAAATACAATGAGCAGTTCTTC.

The chain carries TRBV29-1 and TRBJ2-7, with a weak D call TRBD1 (5 bases). From germline, CDR1 is SQVTM and CDR2 ANQGSEA. The CDR3 runs to 13 residues. Trimming stripped 6 bases from V and 0 bases from J, with 12 bases between. DNA of the CDR3: TGCAGCGTCTTGGACACCGACTCCTACGAGCAGTACTTC. Translated: CSVLDTDSYEQYF.

The CDR3 DNA reads TGTGCCAGCAGGGAGTGGGGGTTAGGCAATCAGCCCCAGCATTTT. The encoded protein is CASREWGLGNQPQHF. The V gene is TRBV5-6, the J gene TRBJ1-5; perhaps TRBD1 as D (5 bases). CDR3 length: 15 residues. The germline V and J ends were trimmed by 5 bases and 2 bases, with 14 bases remaining between them. Germline CDR1 and CDR2: SGHDT and YYEEEE.

This clone came up a few times. The gene calls are TRBV19 and TRBJ1-5; no definite D call. V shed 8 bases and J shed 6 bases, with 11 bases lying between them. Germline lookup yields CDR1 LNHDA and CDR2 SQIVND (reference sequence). This CDR3 spans 12 amino acids. CDR3 coding DNA: TGTGCCAGTCGGGGAGGGTTTCAGCCCCAGCATTTT. Protein sequence: CASRGGFQPQHF. Together with reference TRBV19 and TRBJ1-5, the CDR3 gives the full variable domain: DGGITQSPKYLFRKEGQNVTLSCEQNLNHDAMYWYRQDPGQGLRLIYYSQIVNDFQKGDIAEGYSVSREKKESFPLTVTSAQKNPTAFYLCASRGGFQPQHFGDGTRLSIL.

This clone was seen a single time. The chain couples TRBV11-2 to TRBJ2-7, with unresolved D. Between the trimmed V and J ends, which lost 2 bases and 0 bases, there was a span of 8 bases. Per germline, CDR1 SGHAT and CDR2 FQNNGV. This CDR3 contains 14 residues. DNA for the CDR3: TGTGCCAGCAGCTTACGCAGATACTCCTACGAGCAGTACTTC. This gives the protein CASSLRRYSYEQYF.

The rearrangement joins TRBV28 to TRBJ1-5, with 7 nucleotides matching TRBD1. The V and J ends lost 8 bases and 6 bases, in that order; junction bases with no gene match: 7. CDR3 length: 13 residues. The V gene's germline CDR1 is MDHEN and CDR2 SYDVKM. In DNA, the CDR3 is TGTGCCAGCTCGTGGAGGGGGCTTCAGCCCCAGCATTTT. This sequence encodes CASSWRGLQPQHF.

The V gene is TRBV7-3, the J gene TRBJ2-1, with D tentatively TRBD1 (6 bases). CDR1 and CDR2 (germline): SGHTA, FQGTGA. This CDR3 has 15 residues. V was trimmed by 5 bases and J by 7 bases, leaving 18 bases between them. CDR3 sequence reads: CASSRRTGGGNEQFF. In nucleotides, the CDR3 is TGTGCCAGCAGCCGTCGGACTGGGGGCGGGAATGAGCAGTTCTTC.

The chain joins TRBV30 to TRBJ1-5, with 12 nucleotides matching TRBD1. J was trimmed by 3 bases and V by 2 bases; bases with no gene match: 2. Germline-derived CDR1 and CDR2 are GTSNPN and SVGIG (reference sequence). The CDR3 covers 15 residues. CDR3: CAWSRGQGANQPQHF. The CDR3 coding sequence is TGTGCCTGGAGTCGGGGACAGGGGGCCAATCAGCCCCAGCATTTT.

This chain joins TRBV27 and TRBJ2-5; possibly TRBD2 for D (6 bases). The CDR3 length is 15 residues. The V gene's germline CDR1 is MNHEY and CDR2 SMNVEV (reference sequence). The V end lost 4 bases, the J end lost 4 bases, and 16 bases lay between the germline ends. The CDR3 here is CASSSTGGAVETQYF. The CDR3, as DNA: TGTGCCAGCAGTTCGACTGGCGGGGCGGTAGAGACCCAGTACTTC.

This chain joins TRBV7-6 and TRBJ2-3, with D tentatively TRBD2 (6 bases). This CDR3 has 14 residues. Trimming cost V 5 bases and J 4 bases, with 13 bases left between them. From germline, CDR1 is SGHVS and CDR2 FNYEAQ. CDR3 sequence (DNA): TGTGCCAGCAGCCCCCTCTGGGGGGCAGATACGCAGTATTTT. Translation: CASSPLWGADTQYF.

This clone showed up many times. This chain uses TRBV7-8 with TRBJ2-7; no clear D. This CDR3 has 17 residues. Germline CDR1 SGHVS, CDR2 FQNEAQ. The V end was cut by 7 bases, the J end by 0 bases, with 22 bases between. The CDR3 region is CASTKRGTESSSYEQYF. CDR3 sequence (DNA): TGTGCCAGCACCAAAAGAGGAACAGAAAGTAGCTCCTACGAGCAGTACTTC. Full variable domain (rest looked up from reference TRBV7-8 and TRBJ2-7): GAGVSQSPRYKVAKRGQDVALRCDPISGHVSLFWYQQALGQGPEFLTYFQNEAQLDKSGLPSDRFFAERPEGSVSTLKIQRTQQEDSAVYLCASTKRGTESSSYEQYFGPGTRLTVT.

This clone was seen only once. V gene TRBV9 combines with J gene TRBJ1-2; D may be TRBD1 (6 bases). The CDR3 sequence is 14 residues long. CDR1 and CDR2 from the germline V gene are SGDLS and YYNGEE. V lost 4 bases and J 0 bases, leaving 10 bases between the germline ends. In nucleotides, the CDR3 is TGTGCCAGCAGCACTACAGGGTCTAACTATGGCTACACCTTC. Translating it yields CASSTTGSNYGYTF.

The rearrangement joins TRBV7-9 to TRBJ1-2; a possible D gene is TRBD1 (5 bases). CDR1 and CDR2 (germline): SEHNR, FQNEAQ (reference sequence). The CDR3 is 14 residues long. V lost 5 bases and J 4 bases, leaving 14 bases between the germline ends. This CDR3 is CASSPPAGLYGYTF. The CDR3 region has the DNA TGTGCCAGCAGCCCACCCGCGGGGCTCTATGGCTACACCTTC.

The rearrangement links TRBV15 to TRBJ2-5; 9 positions match TRBD2. Per germline, CDR1 LNHNV and CDR2 YYDKDF (reference sequence). CDR3 length: 16 residues. After removal of 0 bases from V and 2 bases from J, the junction contained 4 bases not matched to a gene. This CDR3 reads CATSRDWLAGQETQYF. CDR3 sequence (DNA): TGTGCCACCAGCAGAGATTGGCTAGCGGGACAAGAGACCCAGTACTTC.

The rearrangement uses TRBV6-5 and TRBJ2-5, with 9 bases fitting TRBD1. This CDR3 contains 14 residues. The V gene's germline CDR1 is MNHEY and CDR2 SVGAGI. The J segment lost 2 bases and the V segment lost 5 bases, leaving 3 bases of the junction unmatched. The CDR3 is CASSTQGAQETQYF. Here the CDR3 DNA reads TGTGCCAGCAGTACACAGGGGGCGCAAGAGACCCAGTACTTC.

The V call is TRBV7-9, the J call TRBJ2-7; D gene unclear. This CDR3 spans 13 amino acids. Germline CDR1 reads SEHNR; CDR2 reads FQNEAQ (reference sequence). V dropped 0 bases and J dropped 5 bases, with 8 bases sitting between them. The CDR3 region is CASSLAFGDEQYF. The CDR3 DNA is TGTGCCAGCAGCTTAGCCTTTGGAGACGAGCAGTACTTC.